This TCR beta chain is drawn from a study of shared clonotypes between healthy human individuals. CDR1 and CDR2 (germline): SQVTM, ANQGSEA. The CDR3 spans 12 residues. Method: immunoSEQ multiplex PCR; TCRdb's copy keeps in-frame clones and lacks some. Of approximately 940,000 clones listed, approximately 80% are singletons. The chain joins TRBV29-1 to TRBJ1-4; 7 nucleotides match TRBD1. This clonotype originated in a young man in good health. Sequenced sample: memory CD4+ T cells sorted from blood. Stated subset: CD45RA-negative fraction. The CDR3 reads CGYRGTNEKLFF. The CDR3 DNA sequence: TGCGGATACAGGGGAACTAATGAAAAACTGTTTTTT.